The 15 T cell receptor beta chains below all came from one sample that was sequenced in a study of shared clonotypes between healthy human individuals. Here immunoSEQ multiplex PCR was the method, and the copy in TCRdb shows in-frame clones only, minus some. The table lists millions of clones, 90% to 95% of them singletons. Sequences were obtained from naive CD4+ T cells from PBMCs. The subset is: CD45RA+ positively selected. These receptors originate from a man younger than 30 in good health. Some clones in this sample may be carry-over from other donors' samples.

The rearrangement uses TRBV5-6 and TRBJ2-7, with 9 nucleotides matching TRBD2. The V segment lost 4 bases and the J segment 9 bases; nucleotides outside the gene matches: 14. CDR1 is SGHDT and CDR2 is YYEEEE in the germline V gene. This CDR3 has 15 residues. The CDR3, as DNA: TGTGCCAGCAGCCCGGGACTAGCCTCACCTTGGGGGCAGTACTTC. Amino acids: CASSPGLASPWGQYF.

The J gene is TRBJ2-7, the V gene TRBV27, with a weak D call TRBD1 (6 bases). CDR1 and CDR2 from the germline V gene are MNHEY and SMNVEV (reference sequence). The CDR3 has 16 amino acids. Trimming took off 5 bases at V and 1 base at J, with 18 bases between the two ends. The CDR3 reads CASSTTRDTASYEQYF. CDR3 DNA: TGTGCCAGCAGTACAACTAGGGACACAGCATCCTACGAGCAGTACTTC.

The V call is TRBV7-9, the J call TRBJ2-3; the D is unclear. The CDR3 runs to 14 residues. Germline V gene sequence: CDR1 SEHNR, CDR2 FQNEAQ (reference sequence). Trimming shortened V by 7 bases and J by 0 bases, and 11 bases separated the two germline ends. The CDR3 region is CASNQWGSTDTQYF. CDR3 DNA sequence: TGTGCCAGCAACCAGTGGGGTAGCACAGATACGCAGTATTTT.

The genes are TRBV4-1 and TRBJ1-1; D might be TRBD1 (5 bases). Germline loops: CDR1 MGHRA, CDR2 YSYEKL. CDR3 length: 14 residues. V lost 4 bases, J lost 4 bases, and 13 bases lay in between. The CDR3, as DNA: TGCGCCAGCAGCCTTATGGGGGATATCACTGAAGCTTTCTTT. Its translation: CASSLMGDITEAFF.

This chain links TRBV6-1 with TRBJ1-4; a weak D match, TRBD1 (5 bases). Germline V gives CDR1 MNHNS, CDR2 SASEGT. Trimming took off 7 bases at V and 3 bases at J, with 9 bases between the two ends. This CDR3 is built from 13 residues. CDR3 residues: CASNRGANEKLFF. The CDR3 DNA is TGTGCCAGCAATCGAGGGGCTAATGAAAAACTGTTTTTT.

CDR3 amino acids: CASSDSGLGASNQPQHF. The CDR3 DNA sequence: TGTGCCAGCAGTGATAGCGGGTTGGGGGCTAGCAATCAGCCCCAGCATTTT. The chain couples TRBV25-1 to TRBJ1-5; TRBD1 might be the D (6 bases). The V gene lost 3 bases and the J gene lost 0 bases, with 15 bases spanning the gap. There are 17 residues in the CDR3. The germline V gene has CDR1 MGHDK and CDR2 SYGVNS.

The V call is TRBV7-2, the J call TRBJ2-1, with 8 bases that match TRBD2. Germline assignment: CDR1 SGHTA and CDR2 FQGNSA. The CDR3 totals 13 residues. Trimming took 2 bases from V and 7 from J; bases not matched to a gene: 1. CDR3 loop: CASSLSGGNEQFF. The DNA of the CDR3 is TGTGCCAGCAGCTTATCGGGGGGGAATGAGCAGTTCTTC.

The chain is built from TRBV5-1 and TRBJ2-5; D assignment may be TRBD1 or TRBD2 (5 bases each). CDR3 size: 15 residues. The germline CDR1 and CDR2 sequences are SGHRS and YFSETQ. Between the trimmed V and J ends, which lost 0 bases and 5 bases, there was a span of 14 bases. CDR3 amino acids: CASSLVVQGGETQYF. For the CDR3, the DNA is TGCGCCAGCAGCTTGGTGGTCCAGGGCGGGGAGACCCAGTACTTC.

V is TRBV7-9 and J is TRBJ2-7, with D hard to call. Germline-derived CDR1 and CDR2 are SEHNR and FQNEAQ (reference sequence). The CDR3 covers 12 residues. V was cut by 5 bases and J by 4 bases, with 9 bases left in between. The CDR3 region has the DNA TGTGCCAGCAGCCCTCCCGATTACGAGCAGTACTTC. This encodes CASSPPDYEQYF.

The J gene is TRBJ2-7, the V gene TRBV20-1; 7 bases are a match to TRBD2. Trimming took 5 bases from V and 6 from J; bases not matched to a gene: 4. The CDR3 sequence is 11 residues long. Per germline, CDR1 DFQATT and CDR2 SNEGSKA (reference sequence). The CDR3 nucleotides are TGCAGTGCTGGGGAGGGAAGCGAGCAGTACTTC. As protein: CSAGEGSEQYF.

This clone came up once. The CDR3 reads CASSYSVLGGELFF. The CDR3 DNA reads TGTGCCAGCAGTTACTCAGTACTGGGCGGGGAGCTGTTTTTT. The chain combines TRBV6-5 with TRBJ2-2; D is unresolved. V dropped 0 bases and J dropped 7 bases, with 9 bases sitting between them. The germline V gene has CDR1 MNHEY and CDR2 SVGAGI. There are 14 residues in the CDR3.

The rearrangement links TRBV9 to TRBJ2-7; no clear D. The CDR3 runs to 15 residues. Germline CDR1 reads SGDLS; CDR2 reads YYNGEE. With 4 bases removed from V and 3 bases from J, the gap between germline ends came to 17 bases. The CDR3 spells CASSPTAATIYEQYF. The CDR3, as DNA: TGTGCCAGCAGCCCAACCGCCGCTACCATCTACGAGCAGTACTTC.

V is TRBV5-1 and J is TRBJ1-1, with 8 bases aligning to TRBD1. Germline lookup yields CDR1 SGHRS and CDR2 YFSETQ. J was trimmed by 1 base and V by 4 bases; bases with no gene match: 3. There are 14 residues in the CDR3. CDR3 sequence (DNA): TGCGCCAGCAGCATGACAGGGGCGAACACTGAAGCTTTCTTT. Protein: CASSMTGANTEAFF. The full variable domain, completed using reference TRBV5-1 and TRBJ1-1, is KAGVTQTPRYLIKTRGQQVTLSCSPISGHRSVSWYQQTPGQGLQFLFEYFSETQRNKGNFPGRFSGRQFSNSRSEMNVSTLELGDSALYLCASSMTGANTEAFFGQGTRLTVV.

V is TRBV28 and J is TRBJ1-2; D might be TRBD1 (6 bases). The V end was cut by 6 bases, the J end by 4 bases, with 9 bases between. Germline V gene lookup returns CDR1 MDHEN and CDR2 SYDVKM. CDR3 length: 12 amino acids. The CDR3 DNA reads as TGTGCCAGCAGGGGAGGGGGCTATGGCTACACCTTC. This codes for CASRGGGYGYTF.

The genes are TRBV21-1 and TRBJ2-4; the table calls TRBD2, which could not be checked here. TRBV21-1 is a pseudogene locus. The CDR3 length is 12 residues. CDR3 sequence reads: CAEKERGNIQYF. CDR3 bases: TGTGCCGAAAAGGAGCGGGGGAACATTCAGTACTTC.